The 32 T cell receptor beta chains given below trace back to one sample, sequenced in a study of long-term antiretroviral therapy in people with HIV. A v3.0 immunoSEQ assay was performed at survey level. The data were produced by immunoSEQ multiplex PCR, yet TCRdb's version contains in-frame clones alone and is incomplete. The sample gives roughly 13,000 clones, 77% of which show up once; approximately 19% is in the top ten. Material: unsorted PBMCs, obtained 1.3 years before starting antiretroviral therapy. These receptor sequences come from a man aged 40-55 years with HIV.

The chain has TRBV10-2 and TRBJ2-1; D might be TRBD1 (5 bases). The ends were cut back, 0 bases at V and 15 bases at J, with 12 bases in the middle. Germline V CDR1 and CDR2: WSHSY, SAAADI. CDR3 length: 12 amino acids. The CDR3 DNA sequence: TGCGCCAGCAGTGAGTCTAGACAGCCCGCGTTCTTC. This codes for CASSESRQPAFF.

This rearrangement joins TRBV27 to TRBJ2-7; no clear D gene. Germline V gene data show CDR1 as MNHEY and CDR2 as SMNVEV (reference sequence). The CDR3 has 12 residues. Trimming cost V 0 bases and J 9 bases, with 9 bases left between them. The CDR3 reads CASSLSGGSQYF. The CDR3 DNA is TGTGCCAGCAGTTTATCTGGTGGGTCGCAGTACTTC.

V and J are TRBV30 and TRBJ1-4, with D perhaps TRBD1 (5 bases). With 0 bases removed from V and 4 bases from J, the gap between germline ends came to 9 bases. Germline V gene sequence: CDR1 GTSNPN, CDR2 SVGIG (reference sequence). CDR3 length equals 14 residues. CDR3 protein: CAWSVRGSNEKLFF. The CDR3 DNA reads as TGTGCCTGGAGTGTAAGGGGTAGTAATGAAAAACTGTTTTTT.

This chain uses TRBV12-5 with TRBJ2-7; D is perhaps TRBD1 (6 bases). Germline lookup yields CDR1 LGHNT and CDR2 FRNRAP. The CDR3 is 12 amino acids. V lost 6 bases and J 3 bases, leaving 9 bases between the germline ends. This CDR3 reads CASGRQVYEQYF. Here the CDR3 DNA reads TGTGCTAGTGGCCGACAGGTCTACGAGCAGTACTTC.

This rearrangement joins TRBV18 to TRBJ1-2; TRBD1 might be the D (6 bases). Trimming removed 2 bases at V and 3 bases at J, with 10 bases between. The CDR3 spans 14 residues. Germline CDR1 reads KGHSH; CDR2 reads LQKENI. CDR3 protein: CASSPAGTYYGYTF. CDR3 DNA: TGTGCCAGCTCACCAGCCGGGACATACTATGGCTACACCTTC.

The chain employs TRBV9 and TRBJ1-1, with D possibly matching TRBD1 (6 bases). V lost 0 bases and J lost 3, with 9 bases in between. The V gene's germline CDR1 is SGDLS and CDR2 YYNGEE. The CDR3 runs to 14 residues. CDR3 DNA sequence: TGTGCCAGCAGCGTAGCCCCAGGGGACACTGAAGCTTTCTTT. Translation gives CASSVAPGDTEAFF.

This clone was seen a handful of times. The V and J genes are TRBV9 and TRBJ1-2, with D tentatively TRBD1 (6 bases). This CDR3 contains 16 residues. Trimming removed 4 bases at V and 3 bases at J, with 19 bases between. Germline V gives CDR1 SGDLS, CDR2 YYNGEE. DNA for the CDR3: TGTGCCAGCAGCCCCTCTGGGTGGGCAGGGGACTATGGCTACACCTTC. It translates to CASSPSGWAGDYGYTF. The full variable domain, completed using reference TRBV9 and TRBJ1-2, is DSGVTQTPKHLITATGQRVTLRCSPRSGDLSVYWYQQSLDQGLQFLIQYYNGEERAKGNILERFSAQQFPDLHSELNLSSLELGDSALYFCASSPSGWAGDYGYTFGSGTRLTVV.

The rearrangement links TRBV6-1 to TRBJ2-6, with 9 bases matching TRBD1. With 4 bases clipped from V and 4 bases from J, the junction kept 8 bases outside the gene matches. This CDR3 comprises 17 residues. The germline V gene encodes CDR1 MNHNS and CDR2 SASEGT. The CDR3 region has the DNA TGTGCCAGCAGTGTGGGGACAGGGAATAAGGGGGCCAACGTCCTGACTTTC. This codes for CASSVGTGNKGANVLTF.

This clone has just one count. V usage is TRBV6-1 and J usage is TRBJ1-1, with D possibly TRBD1 on 6 matching bases. Germline CDR1 MNHNS, CDR2 SASEGT. V shed 2 bases and J shed 3 bases, with 16 bases lying between them. This CDR3 is 16 amino acids long. The CDR3 spells CASSELDRFFDTEAFF. The CDR3 nucleotides read TGTGCCAGCAGTGAACTCGACAGGTTTTTCGACACTGAAGCTTTCTTT.

This chain uses TRBV30 with TRBJ1-1; the match to TRBD1 covers 9 bases. The length of the CDR3 is 13 residues. In germline, CDR1 is GTSNPN, CDR2 SVGIG (reference sequence). After removal of 4 bases from V and 5 bases from J, the junction contained 5 bases not matched to a gene. The CDR3 DNA reads as TGTGCCTGGACCAGGACAGGGGTTACTGAAGCTTTCTTT. It translates to CAWTRTGVTEAFF.

The chain links TRBV19 to TRBJ1-5, with D maybe TRBD1 (5 bases). CDR1 is LNHDA and CDR2 is SQIVND in the germline V gene (reference sequence). This CDR3 has 14 amino acids. V lost 1 base and J lost 7, with 11 bases in between. The DNA for the CDR3 is TGTGCCAGTAGTATAGGGGAGCGGGGGCAGCCCCAGCATTTT. Its translation is CASSIGERGQPQHF. Supplemented by reference TRBV19 and TRBJ1-5, the full variable domain reads DGGITQSPKYLFRKEGQNVTLSCEQNLNHDAMYWYRQDPGQGLRLIYYSQIVNDFQKGDIAEGYSVSREKKESFPLTVTSAQKNPTAFYLCASSIGERGQPQHFGDGTRLSIL.

The V gene is TRBV5-1, the J gene TRBJ2-5, with 10 bases fitting TRBD1. V was clipped by 5 bases and J by 4 bases; unmatched bases: 11. There are 16 residues in the CDR3. CDR1 is SGHRS and CDR2 is YFSETQ in the germline V gene. CDR3 sequence reads: CASRSTGTGAGETQYF. The CDR3 DNA follows: TGCGCCAGCAGGAGCACCGGGACAGGGGCCGGAGAGACCCAGTACTTC.

This clone appeared a few times. V and J are TRBV4-2 and TRBJ2-3, with 9 bases aligning to TRBD2. Germline loops: CDR1 LGHNA, CDR2 YNFKEQ. J lost 3 bases, V lost 0 bases, and 1 base had no gene match. The CDR3 runs 15 residues. CDR3 sequence: CASSQEAGGTDTQYF. The CDR3 region has the DNA TGTGCCAGCAGCCAAGAAGCGGGGGGAACAGATACGCAGTATTTT.

This chain uses TRBV6-1 with TRBJ1-4, with D unresolved. Per germline, CDR1 MNHNS and CDR2 SASEGT. This CDR3 is 13 amino acids long. Trimming left V 5 bases short and J 4 bases short, with 8 bases between. CDR3 in amino acids: CASSRTDNEKLFF. DNA for the CDR3: TGTGCCAGCAGTCGGACGGATAATGAAAAACTGTTTTTT.

This clone was observed once. The chain couples TRBV25-1 to TRBJ2-7; possibly TRBD1 or TRBD2 for D (7 bases each). Per the germline V gene, CDR1 is MGHDK and CDR2 is SYGVNS. The germline V and J ends were trimmed by 3 bases and 1 base, with 13 bases remaining between them. The length of the CDR3 is 15 residues. The CDR3 here is CASSDPRGGSYEQYF. The CDR3, as DNA: TGTGCCAGCAGTGACCCCAGGGGGGGTTCCTACGAGCAGTACTTC.

This clone has a handful of counts. The chain combines TRBV5-8 with TRBJ1-5; D is uncertain. The CDR3 is 17 residues long. Germline-derived CDR1 and CDR2 are SGHTS and YDEGEE. With 0 bases removed from V and 0 bases from J, the gap between germline ends came to 13 bases. The CDR3 region has the DNA TGTGCCAGCAGCTTGGCCGTTAGTAGCTATAGCAATCAGCCCCAGCATTTT. Residues: CASSLAVSSYSNQPQHF.

The rearrangement links TRBV6-4 to TRBJ1-1, with D unresolved. The germline V and J ends were trimmed by 9 bases and 1 base, with 15 bases remaining between them. CDR1 and CDR2 (germline): MRHNA, SNTAGT. This CDR3 contains 14 residues. CDR3 loop: CARNRERWNTEAFF. The DNA for the CDR3 is TGTGCCAGGAATCGGGAACGGTGGAACACTGAAGCTTTCTTT.

The J gene is TRBJ2-5, the V gene TRBV6-1, with 9 bases lining up with TRBD1. Germline trimming cut 9 bases from V and 5 bases from J; bases unmatched to any gene: 13. The germline gives CDR1 MNHNS, CDR2 SASEGT. The CDR3 is 15 amino acids. CDR3 bases: TGTGCCAGTCGGAGGACAGGGGTAGTTGAGGAGACCCAGTACTTC. It yields the protein CASRRTGVVEETQYF.

This sequence joins TRBV7-9 and TRBJ1-4; 8 bases map to TRBD1. The V and J ends lost 4 bases and 4 bases, in that order; junction bases with no gene match: 8. The germline CDR1 and CDR2 sequences are SEHNR and FQNEAQ (reference sequence). This CDR3 has 16 amino acids. The CDR3 protein is CASSSILQGGNEKLFF. The CDR3 nucleotides are TGTGCCAGCAGCTCGATACTACAGGGGGGTAATGAAAAACTGTTTTTT.

The J gene is TRBJ2-7, the V gene TRBV5-6, with TRBD1 matching 10 bases. This CDR3 has 14 residues. Germline CDR1 and CDR2: SGHDT and YYEEEE. With 3 bases clipped from V and 3 bases from J, the junction kept 3 bases outside the gene matches. The CDR3 is CASSSRTGGYEQYF. The CDR3 DNA reads as TGTGCCAGCAGCTCTAGGACAGGGGGCTACGAGCAGTACTTC.

V gene TRBV18 combines with J gene TRBJ1-5; the D gene is possibly TRBD1 (6 bases). Germline V gene lookup returns CDR1 KGHSH and CDR2 LQKENI. This CDR3 region has 15 residues. V lost 6 bases and J 3 bases, leaving 15 bases between the germline ends. CDR3 DNA: TGTGCCAGCTCGTCTTTGGACAGCTTCAATCAGCCCCAGCATTTT. It translates to CASSSLDSFNQPQHF.

The genes are TRBV6-5 and TRBJ1-2, with TRBD1 as a possible D gene (5 bases). Germline V lookup: CDR1 MNHEY, CDR2 SVGAGI. V was shortened by 6 bases and J by 4 bases, with 18 bases between the two germline ends. The CDR3 loop spans 15 amino acids. As DNA, the CDR3 is TGTGCCAGCAGCCTAATTCAGGGAAACCCCTATGGCTACACCTTC. Residues: CASSLIQGNPYGYTF.

V is TRBV5-1 and J is TRBJ2-5; perhaps D is TRBD1 or TRBD2 (7 bases each). The V gene lost 4 bases and the J gene lost 5 bases, with 15 bases spanning the gap. The CDR3 extends over 14 amino acids. From germline, CDR1 is SGHRS and CDR2 YFSETQ. CDR3 sequence reads: CASSPGGGVETQYF. The CDR3 bases are TGCGCCAGCAGCCCAGGGGGAGGGGTGGAGACCCAGTACTTC.

The V call is TRBV29-1, the J call TRBJ2-3; D might be TRBD2 (6 bases). CDR3 length: 16 amino acids. The germline gives CDR1 SQVTM, CDR2 ANQGSEA. V gave up 1 base and J gave up 0 bases, with 14 bases separating them. CDR3 bases: TGCAGCGTTGAAGGTCGGGACTTCCCTAGCACAGATACGCAGTATTTT. Protein sequence: CSVEGRDFPSTDTQYF.

This clone was seen just once. The CDR3 DNA is TGTGCCAGCAGCCGGAGGGGGGAGCTTCGCAATCAGCCCCAGCATTTT. It specifies CASSRRGELRNQPQHF. The V call is TRBV5-8, the J call TRBJ1-5, with D possibly being TRBD1 (6 bases). CDR1 is SGHTS, CDR2 YDEGEE, per germline. The CDR3 extends over 16 amino acids. V lost 4 bases, J lost 2 bases, and 16 bases lay in between.

By sample fraction, this clone is medium-sized. The chain employs TRBV7-3 and TRBJ2-7; D is perhaps TRBD1 (6 bases). The germline V and J ends were trimmed by 6 bases and 13 bases, with 22 bases remaining between them. Germline V gene lookup returns CDR1 SGHTA and CDR2 FQGTGA. The CDR3 contains 13 residues. The CDR3, as DNA: TGTGCCAGCAGACAACCTACTTCCGGGACACTTTACTTC. This translates into CASRQPTSGTLYF. The whole variable domain, remainder taken from reference TRBV7-3 and TRBJ2-7, is GAGVSQTPSNKVTEKGKYVELRCDPISGHTALYWYRQSLGQGPEFLIYFQGTGAADDSGLPNDRFFAVRPEGSVSTLKIQRTERGDSAVYLCASRQPTSGTLYFGPGTRLTVT.

The rearrangement joins TRBV5-5 to TRBJ2-7, with 7 bases aligning to TRBD1. There are 15 residues in the CDR3. Germline CDR1 SGHKS, CDR2 YYEKEE (reference sequence). The J segment lost 0 bases and the V segment lost 4 bases, leaving 7 bases of the junction unmatched. CDR3: CASSLDRPLSYEQYF. The CDR3 DNA reads as TGTGCCAGCAGCCTGGACAGGCCACTCTCCTACGAGCAGTACTTC.

J is TRBJ2-3 and V is TRBV7-2; TRBD1 might be the D (5 bases). CDR1 is SGHTA and CDR2 is FQGNSA in the germline V gene. V shed 8 bases and J shed 3 bases, with 12 bases lying between them. There are 13 residues in the CDR3. The CDR3 DNA sequence: TGTGCCAGCCTGGGGCAGATAACAGATACGCAGTATTTT. Protein sequence: CASLGQITDTQYF.

The rearrangement links TRBV4-1 to TRBJ2-5; the match to TRBD1 covers 8 bases. Looked up from germline, CDR1 is MGHRA and CDR2 is YSYEKL. J was trimmed by 7 bases and V by 1 base; bases with no gene match: 17. This CDR3 region has 18 residues. The CDR3, as DNA: TGCGCCAGCAGCCAAGCCTCAGGACAGGGCCCCCGGGAGCGGACCCAGTACTTC. Its translation: CASSQASGQGPRERTQYF.

The chain employs TRBV5-1 and TRBJ1-5, with D hard to call. Germline-derived CDR1 and CDR2 are SGHRS and YFSETQ. V lost 0 bases to trimming and J lost 4 bases, with 11 bases between them. This CDR3 comprises 15 residues. The CDR3 DNA is TGCGCCAGCAGCTTGGTCTCCGGGATGAATCAGCCCCAGCATTTT. Amino acid sequence: CASSLVSGMNQPQHF.

The rearrangement joins TRBV15 to TRBJ1-3; 8 nucleotides match TRBD1. This CDR3 comprises 15 residues. V gave up 3 bases and J gave up 0 bases; unmatched junction bases: 1. Germline V gene lookup returns CDR1 LNHNV and CDR2 YYDKDF (reference sequence). The CDR3 coding sequence is TGTGCCACCAGCAGGACAGGGGACTCTGGAAACACCATATATTTT. It encodes CATSRTGDSGNTIYF.

This chain uses TRBV5-1 with TRBJ1-4; TRBD1 agrees at 7 bases. CDR1 and CDR2 (germline): SGHRS, YFSETQ. V was clipped by 2 bases and J by 3 bases; unmatched bases: 10. The CDR3 spans 17 residues. The CDR3: CASSFTPRGGANEKLFF. For the CDR3, the DNA is TGCGCCAGCAGCTTCACACCCAGGGGGGGGGCTAATGAAAAACTGTTTTTT.